This TCR beta chain was obtained from a study of T cells in Graves' hyperthyroidism and ophthalmopathy. Amplified TCR beta CDR3 regions derived from RNA transcripts. Researchers ran a first-round RT-PCR on the TCR CDR3 using the HTBI primer set. MiXCR, applied by TCRdb to the multiplex PCR reads, yields one record per CDR3 protein. The sample contains roughly 740,000 distinct CDR3 sequences, about 16% of which appear only once. Notes on the study in general: Stable hyperthyroidism was separated from ophthalmopathy by a model based on 13 V-J features.

This clonotype came up many times. No antigen is known for it. V dropped 4 bases and J dropped 1 base, with 10 bases sitting between them. The germline gives CDR1 SGHAT, CDR2 FQNNGV. The CDR3 is 14 residues long. Over 18 months, lack of ophthalmopathy progression marked Graves' hyperthyroidism as stable. Fresh peripheral blood, 8 to 10 ml of it, supplied the PBMCs. The TCR comes from a young man with Graves' hyperthyroidism. The sequencing input was blood. This chain connects TRBV11-2 to TRBJ1-1; D is undetermined. CDR3 residues: CASSSRGGNTEAFF. DNA of the CDR3: TGTGCCAGCAGCTCCCGAGGAGGGAACACTGAAGCTTTCTTT.